The clone carrying this T cell receptor beta chain was observed many times. This sample is part of a study of T cells in Graves' hyperthyroidism and ophthalmopathy. The investigators amplified TCR beta CDR3 regions from RNA transcripts. RT-PCR in the first round (using the HTBI primer set) targeted the TCR CDR3. MiXCR was run by TCRdb on the multiplex PCR reads, yielding one entry per CDR3 protein. The sample contains roughly 38,000 distinct CDR3 sequences, around 48% of which appear only once. With 5 bases removed from V and 0 bases from J, the gap between germline ends came to 8 bases. The CDR3 length is 13 residues. The V gene's germline CDR1 is DFQATT and CDR2 SNEGSKA (reference sequence).

The sequence came from a woman aged 50 to 60 with Graves' hyperthyroidism that later progressed to Graves' ophthalmopathy. The genes are TRBV20-1 and TRBJ1-5; D is unresolved. Sequencing input: blood. CDR3 bases: TGCAGTGCTTTTGATGGTAGCAATCAGCCCCAGCATTTT. Translated: CSAFDGSNQPQHF.